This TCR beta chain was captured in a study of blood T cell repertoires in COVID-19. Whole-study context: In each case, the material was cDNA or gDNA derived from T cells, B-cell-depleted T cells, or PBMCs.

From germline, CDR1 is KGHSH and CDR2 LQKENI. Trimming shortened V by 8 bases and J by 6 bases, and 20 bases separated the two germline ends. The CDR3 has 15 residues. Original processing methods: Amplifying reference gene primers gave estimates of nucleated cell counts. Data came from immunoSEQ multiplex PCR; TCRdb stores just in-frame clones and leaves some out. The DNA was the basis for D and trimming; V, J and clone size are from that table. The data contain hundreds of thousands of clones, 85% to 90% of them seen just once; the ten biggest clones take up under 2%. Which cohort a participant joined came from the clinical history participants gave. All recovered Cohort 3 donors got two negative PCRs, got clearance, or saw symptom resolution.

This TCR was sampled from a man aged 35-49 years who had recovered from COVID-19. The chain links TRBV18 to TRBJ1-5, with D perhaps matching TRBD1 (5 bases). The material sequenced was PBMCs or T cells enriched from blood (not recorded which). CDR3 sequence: CASPNREGRGQPQHF. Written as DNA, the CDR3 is TGTGCCAGCCCGAATCGGGAGGGAAGGGGTCAGCCCCAGCATTTT.